This T cell receptor beta chain was identified in a study of human T cells and chemical hapten exposure. Germline CDR1 KGHSH, CDR2 LQKENI. With 6 bases removed from V and 8 bases from J, the gap between germline ends came to 10 bases. The CDR3 has 11 amino acids. As to time point: patch test 1, 2 weeks after DPC sensitization. This sample's treatment: therapeutic diphenylcyclopropenone sensitization with weekly scalp DPC. In TCRdb, the RACE reads were re-called with MiXCR into one record per CDR3 protein. The table includes 75,000 to 95,000 distinct CDR3 sequences, about 12% detected once. This TCR derives from a woman aged 60-75 years with alopecia areata. Some clones in this sample may be carry-over from other donors' samples. The chain employs TRBV18 and TRBJ1-1; D unclear. Sequencing was performed on whole blood, taken in connection with sensitization to the hapten diphenylcyclopropenone (DPC). CDR3: CASSRRGEAFF. The CDR3 coding sequence is TGTGCCAGCTCTCGCCGGGGAGAAGCTTTCTTT.